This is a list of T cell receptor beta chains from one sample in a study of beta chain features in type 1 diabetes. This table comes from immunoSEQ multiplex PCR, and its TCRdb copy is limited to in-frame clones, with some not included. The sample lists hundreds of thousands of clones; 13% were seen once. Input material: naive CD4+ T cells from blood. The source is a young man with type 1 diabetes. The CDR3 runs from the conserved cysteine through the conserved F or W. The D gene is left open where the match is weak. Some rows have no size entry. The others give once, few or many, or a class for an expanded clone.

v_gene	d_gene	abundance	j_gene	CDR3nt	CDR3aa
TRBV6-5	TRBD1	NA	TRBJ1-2	TGTGCCAGCAGTTCGGACAGGGGGCGGTATGGCTACACCTTC	CASSSDRGRYGYTF
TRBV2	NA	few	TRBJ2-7	TGTGCCAGCAAAGGACAGTTGAGCTCCTACGAGCAGTACTTC	CASKGQLSSYEQYF
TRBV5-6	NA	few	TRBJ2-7	TGTGCCAGCAGCTTGGAGGGGATTACCTACGAGCAGTACTTC	CASSLEGITYEQYF
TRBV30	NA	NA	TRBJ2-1	TGTGCCTGGAGCCGAGCCGGGACCCACGAAAGTCAGTTCTTC	CAWSRAGTHESQFF
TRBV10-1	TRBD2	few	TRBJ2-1	TGCGCCAGCAGTGAGCAAGCGGGGAGTAGAAATGAGCAGTTCTTC	CASSEQAGSRNEQFF
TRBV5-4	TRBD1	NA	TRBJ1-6	TGTGCCAGCAGCCGACAGGGCCCTGGGAATAATTCACCCCTCCACTTT	CASSRQGPGNNSPLHF
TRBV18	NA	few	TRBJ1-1	TGTGCCAGCTCACCTACCACAGGGCTCACTGAAGCTTTCTTT	CASSPTTGLTEAFF
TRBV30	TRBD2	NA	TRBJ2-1	TGTGCCTGGAGCACCGGGACTAGGAGTGAGCAGTTCTTC	CAWSTGTRSEQFF
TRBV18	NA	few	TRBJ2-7	TGTGCCAGCTCACGCATGGGAGCCCCGAGGAACGAGCAGTACTTC	CASSRMGAPRNEQYF
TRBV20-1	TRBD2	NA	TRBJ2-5	TGCAGTGAGGCGGGGGGTGAGACCCAGTACTTC	CSEAGGETQYF
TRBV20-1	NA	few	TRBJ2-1	TGCAGTGCGTTAGGGGAGAATGAGCAGTTCTTC	CSALGENEQFF
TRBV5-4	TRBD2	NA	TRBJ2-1	TGTGCCAGCAGCTTCCAGCGGGGGGTGAATGAGCAGTTCTTC	CASSFQRGVNEQFF
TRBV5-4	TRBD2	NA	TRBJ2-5	TGTGCCAGCAGCCAGGGAGGGGAAGAGACCCAGTACTTC	CASSQGGEETQYF
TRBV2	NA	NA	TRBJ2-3	TGTGCCAGCAGGGAGGGGATGACAGATACGCAGTATTTT	CASREGMTDTQYF
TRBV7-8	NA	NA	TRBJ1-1	TGTGCCAGCAGACGACCCACTGAAGCTTTCTTT	CASRRPTEAFF
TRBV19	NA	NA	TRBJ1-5	TGTGCCAGTAGTGCAACCCCCGAAGGCGGGGGCAATCAGCCCCAGCATTTT	CASSATPEGGGNQPQHF
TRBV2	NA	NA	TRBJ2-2	TGTGCCAGCAGTGTGAGACAGGCGAACACCGGGGAGCTGTTTTTT	CASSVRQANTGELFF
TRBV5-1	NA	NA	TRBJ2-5	TGCGCCAGCAGCTTGACTGGGAACACTTGGGGAGAGACCCAGTACTTC	CASSLTGNTWGETQYF
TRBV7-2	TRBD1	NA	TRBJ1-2	TGTGCCAGCAACAGGGACAGGGGATATGGCTACACCTTC	CASNRDRGYGYTF
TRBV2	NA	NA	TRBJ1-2	TGTGCCAGCAGTGAAGCAATGGGGGCACTTAACTATGGCTACACCTTC	CASSEAMGALNYGYTF
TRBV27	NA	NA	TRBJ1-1	TGTGCCAGCACCGCCCGGACACAGAACACTGAAGCTTTCTTT	CASTARTQNTEAFF
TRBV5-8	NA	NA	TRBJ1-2	TGTGCCAGCAGCTTGTACGGGGCGGGCTACACCTTC	CASSLYGAGYTF
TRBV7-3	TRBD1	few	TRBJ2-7	TGTGCCAGCAGCACCCCGGGACAGGGGTTCGAGCAGTACTTC	CASSTPGQGFEQYF
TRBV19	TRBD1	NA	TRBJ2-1	TGTGCCAGTAGTATCTGGACAGGGGAGTATGAGCAGTTCTTC	CASSIWTGEYEQFF
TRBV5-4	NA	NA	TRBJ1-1	TGTGCCAGCAGCAGAGACACTGAAGCTTTCTTT	CASSRDTEAFF
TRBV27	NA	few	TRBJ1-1	TGTGCCAGCAGTTTTGCCTCGGGCACTGAAGCTTTCTTT	CASSFASGTEAFF
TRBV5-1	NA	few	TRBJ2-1	TGCGCCAGCAGCCGGACAAGGGCAAGGGACAATGAGCAGTTCTTC	CASSRTRARDNEQFF
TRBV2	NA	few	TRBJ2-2	TGTGCCACAACCTTGGGGGAAACCGGGGAGCTGTTTTTT	CATTLGETGELFF
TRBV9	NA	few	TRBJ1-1	TGTGCCAGCAGCCCCCACGGGTGGGGGAACACTGAAGCTTTCTTT	CASSPHGWGNTEAFF
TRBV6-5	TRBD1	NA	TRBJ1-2	TGTGCCAGCAGAGGACAGGGACAGGGTGGCTACACCTTC	CASRGQGQGGYTF
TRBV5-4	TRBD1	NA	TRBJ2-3	TGTGCCAGCAGCCCGGGGGGGACAGGGGTCGATACGCAGTATTTT	CASSPGGTGVDTQYF
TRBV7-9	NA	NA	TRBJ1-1	TGTGCCAGCATTCTCGTTGCAGGGTGGAACACTGAAGCTTTCTTT	CASILVAGWNTEAFF
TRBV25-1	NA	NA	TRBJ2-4	TGTAGGGGGGCGATCGCCAAAAACATTCAGTACTTC	CRGAIAKNIQYF
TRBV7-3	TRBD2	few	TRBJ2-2	TGTGCCAGCAGTCCCCGTGGGACTACCATCACCGGGGAGCTGTTTTTT	CASSPRGTTITGELFF
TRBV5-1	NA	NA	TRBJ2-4	TGCGCCAGCAGCTTGGCGACGGCAGGAAACATTCAGTACTTC	CASSLATAGNIQYF
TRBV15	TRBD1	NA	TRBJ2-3	TGTGCCACCAGCACGGACAGGGGGCGGACAGATACGCAGTATTTT	CATSTDRGRTDTQYF
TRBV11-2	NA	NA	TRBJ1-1	TGTGCCAGCAGCTTATCGAACGGAATGAACACTGAAGCTTTCTTT	CASSLSNGMNTEAFF
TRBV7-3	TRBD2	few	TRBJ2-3	TGTGCCAGCAGCCCGGGACTAGCGGGGGAAGGAGATACGCAGTATTTT	CASSPGLAGEGDTQYF
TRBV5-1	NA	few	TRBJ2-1	TGCGCCAGCAGCTTGTGGGCGGGGATCTACAATGAGCAGTTCTTC	CASSLWAGIYNEQFF
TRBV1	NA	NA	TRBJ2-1	TGCACCAGCAGCCAAGAATTACATCGGGCTAGCTTTTATGAGCAGTTCTTC	CTSSQELHRASFYEQFF
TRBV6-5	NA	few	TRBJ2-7	TGTGCCAGCAGTTACTCTGACAGAACCTACGAGCAGTACTTC	CASSYSDRTYEQYF
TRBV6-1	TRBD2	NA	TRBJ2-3	TGTGCCAGCAGTGAGGGACTAGTGGCAGATACGCAGTATTTT	CASSEGLVADTQYF
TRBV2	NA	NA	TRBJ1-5	TGTGCCAGCAGGGGATCGTTTAGGGCCCAGCATTTT	CASRGSFRAQHF
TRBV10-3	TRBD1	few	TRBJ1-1	TGTGCCATCAGTGTACAGGGGGCTACTGAAGCTTTCTTT	CAISVQGATEAFF
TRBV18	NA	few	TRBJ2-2	TGTGCCAGCTCACCATCGGAGAACACCGGGGAGCTGTTTTTT	CASSPSENTGELFF
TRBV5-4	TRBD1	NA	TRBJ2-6	TGTGCCAGCAGCTTGGTAGGAGCAGGGGGCCCTTCTGGGGCCAACGTCCTGACTTTC	CASSLVGAGGPSGANVLTF
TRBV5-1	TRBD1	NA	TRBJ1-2	TGCGCCAGCAGCCCAGCCCAGGGGGCTACTGGCTACACCTTC	CASSPAQGATGYTF
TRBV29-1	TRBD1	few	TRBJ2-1	TGCAGCGTCAGGACAGGGGACTACAATGAGCAGTTCTTC	CSVRTGDYNEQFF
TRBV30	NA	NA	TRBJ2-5	TGTGCCTGGGAATTACAAGAGACCCAGTACTTC	CAWELQETQYF
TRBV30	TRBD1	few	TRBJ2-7	TGTGCCTGGAGCCTCGGACAGGTTGCTTACGAGCAGTACTTC	CAWSLGQVAYEQYF
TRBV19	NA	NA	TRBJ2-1	TGTGCCAGTAAAACCGCAGGGATTGAGCAGTTCTTC	CASKTAGIEQFF
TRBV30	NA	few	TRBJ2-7	TGTGCCTGGAGTGAAAAACCTGAGGAGCAGTACTTC	CAWSEKPEEQYF
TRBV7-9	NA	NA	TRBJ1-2	TGTGCCAGCAGCCCAGGGACAAAAACTAACTATGGCTACACCTTC	CASSPGTKTNYGYTF
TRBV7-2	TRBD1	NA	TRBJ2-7	TGTGCCAGCAGCCCTGGACAGGGGCCCTACGAGCAGTACTTC	CASSPGQGPYEQYF